The 13 T cell receptor beta chains below all came from one sample that was sequenced in a study of T cells in tuberculosis. The protocol was immunoSEQ multiplex PCR, while the TCRdb copy is restricted to in-frame clones and leaves out a portion. Here the sample spans roughly 35,000 clones, almost 95% being singletons. Material: PBMCs. These TCRs come from a donor between 10 and 35 years old with latent tuberculosis or without tuberculosis infection. Some clones in this sample may be carry-over from other donors' samples.

The chain carries TRBV7-2 and TRBJ2-7; TRBD1 matches 11 bases. The CDR3 runs to 13 residues. From germline, CDR1 is SGHTA and CDR2 FQGNSA. Losses at the gene ends were 5 bases for V and 9 bases for J; bases not matched to a gene: 6. CDR3 DNA: TGTGCCAGCAGCGAGGACAGGGGGCGTATGCAGTACTTC. Protein sequence: CASSEDRGRMQYF.

The rearrangement uses TRBV6-6 and TRBJ2-2, with 8 bases identical to TRBD1. After removal of 5 bases from V and 3 bases from J, the junction contained 8 bases not matched to a gene. The CDR3 totals 16 residues. The germline V gene encodes CDR1 MNHNY and CDR2 SVGAGI (reference sequence). DNA for the CDR3: TGTGCCAGCAGTCCCCAAGGACAGGGCGACACCGGGGAGCTGTTTTTT. This translates into CASSPQGQGDTGELFF.

The DNA of the CDR3 is TGTGCCAGTAGTAGTGGAGGGGACCCTAGCACAGATACGCAGTATTTT. Protein sequence: CASSSGGDPSTDTQYF. The chain carries TRBV19 and TRBJ2-3; TRBD2 might be the D (6 bases). CDR3 length: 16 amino acids. Germline V lookup: CDR1 LNHDA, CDR2 SQIVND (reference sequence). Trimming removed 4 bases at V and 0 bases at J, with 14 bases between.

The chain is built from TRBV29-1 and TRBJ2-7; possible D gene TRBD1, 6 bases. CDR1 and CDR2 (germline): SQVTM, ANQGSEA. The CDR3 consists of 13 residues. Trimming removed 0 bases from V and 9 bases from J, with 15 bases in between. CDR3 protein: CSVEDVLGAGQYF. The DNA of the CDR3 is TGCAGCGTTGAAGATGTTTTGGGGGCGGGGCAGTACTTC.

The chain links TRBV5-1 to TRBJ1-1; TRBD1 matches 8 bases. V gave up 2 bases and J gave up 4 bases; unmatched junction bases: 4. CDR3 length: 14 amino acids. Germline V gene lookup returns CDR1 SGHRS and CDR2 YFSETQ. The chain's CDR3 is CASSFSGGFTEAFF. Written as DNA, the CDR3 is TGCGCCAGCAGCTTTTCAGGGGGCTTCACTGAAGCTTTCTTT.

The chain combines TRBV7-2 with TRBJ2-7; D is unclear. There are 12 residues in the CDR3. Trimming cost V 3 bases and J 6 bases, with 9 bases left between them. Germline V gene lookup returns CDR1 SGHTA and CDR2 FQGNSA. CDR3 residues: CASSFGRVEQYF. The DNA of the CDR3 is TGTGCCAGCAGCTTTGGGCGTGTCGAGCAGTACTTC.

V is TRBV18 and J is TRBJ1-2, with 11 bases fitting TRBD1. The junction had 3 bases not matched to a gene; V was cut back by 2 bases and J by 4 bases. This CDR3 is 15 amino acids long. Looked up from germline, CDR1 is KGHSH and CDR2 is LQKENI. The chain's CDR3 is CASSPSGTGGYGYTF. The CDR3 bases are TGTGCCAGCTCACCATCTGGGACAGGGGGCTATGGCTACACCTTC.

The chain links TRBV29-1 to TRBJ2-7; TRBD2 agrees at 7 bases. Germline V CDR1 and CDR2: SQVTM, ANQGSEA. The CDR3 consists of 15 residues. V gave up 6 bases and J gave up 3 bases; unmatched junction bases: 14. The DNA for the CDR3 is TGCAGCGTGGAGGATTGGGCGGGGGATCACTACGAGCAGTACGTC. Residues: CSVEDWAGDHYEQYV.

This rearrangement joins TRBV7-9 to TRBJ2-7, with D possibly being TRBD1 (6 bases). The germline V and J ends were trimmed by 5 bases and 3 bases, with 14 bases remaining between them. The germline V gene has CDR1 SEHNR and CDR2 FQNEAQ (reference sequence). The CDR3 consists of 14 residues. The CDR3 nucleotides are TGTGCCAGCAGCCTATCCGCAGGGGACTACGAGCAGTACTTC. This sequence encodes CASSLSAGDYEQYF.

This chain uses TRBV2 with TRBJ1-2, with D perhaps TRBD1 (6 bases). The CDR3 consists of 13 residues. Per germline, CDR1 SNHLY and CDR2 FYNNEI. V was pared by 5 bases and J by 4 bases, with 11 bases between. CDR3 sequence: CASSYRQVYGYTF. CDR3 DNA sequence: TGTGCCAGCAGTTACCGACAGGTCTATGGCTACACCTTC.

This clone was detected only a few times. This rearrangement joins TRBV6-1 to TRBJ1-2, with D unclear. Trimming shortened V by 3 bases and J by 4 bases, and 15 bases separated the two germline ends. The CDR3 is made up of 15 amino acids. Per the germline V gene, CDR1 is MNHNS and CDR2 is SASEGT. CDR3 coding DNA: TGTGCCAGCAGTGATGTCAGACTTCGTGGCTATGGCTACACCTTC. Protein product: CASSDVRLRGYGYTF.

The genes are TRBV30 and TRBJ1-5; possibly TRBD1 for D (5 bases). The CDR3 covers 15 residues. V lost 4 bases and J 6 bases, leaving 19 bases between the germline ends. The germline CDR1 and CDR2 sequences are GTSNPN and SVGIG (reference sequence). The DNA for the CDR3 is TGTGCCTGGACCCCCCGAGCTAGGGGTTTTCAGCCCCAGCATTTT. This encodes CAWTPRARGFQPQHF. Drawing the rest from reference TRBV30 and TRBJ1-5, the complete variable domain is SQTIHQWPATLVQPVGSPLSLECTVEGTSNPNLYWYRQAAGRGLQLLFYSVGIGQISSEVPQNLSASRPQDRQFILSSKKLLLSDSGFYLCAWTPRARGFQPQHFGDGTRLSIL.

The chain joins TRBV10-2 to TRBJ1-6; 7 bases line up with TRBD1. This CDR3 region has 14 residues. With 8 bases clipped from V and 7 bases from J, the junction kept 8 bases outside the gene matches. The germline V gene has CDR1 WSHSY and CDR2 SAAADI. CDR3 residues: CASHSGTDNSPLHF. Here the CDR3 DNA reads TGCGCCAGCCACTCCGGGACAGACAATTCACCCCTCCACTTT.